This TCR beta chain stems from a study of Ad26.COV2.S vaccination and SARS-CoV-2 variants. Study details: Donor was one of the participants in the Ad26.COV2.S arm of the COV1001 trial.

As for treatment: roughly 19 received Ad26.COV2.S at low or high dose, single or two shots; about 5 received placebo; per-sample allocation not given. Sampling occurred on day 63 after the first vaccine or placebo injection. The ends were cut back, 1 base at V and 0 bases at J, with 14 bases in the middle. CDR3 size: 17 residues. Germline-derived CDR1 and CDR2 are LNHNV and YYDKDF (reference sequence). The table came from immunoSEQ multiplex PCR; TCRdb's copy has only in-frame clones and leaves some out. The table lists hundreds of thousands of clones, 70% to 90% of them singletons. This receptor was taken from a person between 18 and 65 years old who received the Ad26.COV2.S COVID-19 vaccine or a placebo. The sample consisted of peripheral blood, taken in a trial of Ad26.COV2.S vaccine versus placebo. The chain is built from TRBV15 and TRBJ2-3, with D unresolved. CDR3 residues: CATSRGFSSPSTDTQYF. For the CDR3, the DNA is TGTGCCACCAGCAGAGGTTTTAGCAGCCCTAGCACAGATACGCAGTATTTT.